This TCR beta chain was observed in a study of post-analysis software for immune sequencing data. Study background: Recorded subtypes: relapsing-remitting, secondary progressive, progressive-relapsing; some patients unannotated. Study-level findings and limits: When patients were compared with controls, about five TRBV segments were more frequent, TRBV5-6, TRBV5-1 and TRBV20-1 among them. Patients with multiple sclerosis recorded significantly lower normalized Chao1 diversity than controls, the study found.

The CDR3 length is 12 residues. This clonotype has at least ten counts. No antigen is known for it. One end of the junction varies from germline; a read error may be responsible. Carried by the TCR beta cDNA libraries were unique molecular identifiers. Each sample of roughly 0.9 to 11 million input T cells yielded roughly 0.5 million cDNA molecules, so each molecule approximated one T cell. TCRdb recomputed calls from the PCR reads with MiXCR, one row per CDR3 protein. Altogether fewer than 900,000 distinct CDR3 sequences are present, more than 45% being singletons, with the ten largest covering roughly 5%.

The chain couples TRBV12-3 or TRBV12-4 to TRBJ2-1; D tentatively reads TRBD1 or TRBD2 (5 bases each). Specimen: blood. The source of this sequence is a girl aged 5-17 years with multiple sclerosis. The CDR3, as DNA: TGCGCCAGCAGCCCAGGGACCAATGAGCAGTTCTTC. Protein sequence: CASSPGTNEQFF.